The T cell receptor beta chain described here comes from a study of beta chain features in type 1 diabetes. The V gene's germline CDR1 is SNHLY and CDR2 FYNNEI. Trimming at V came to 5 bases and at J to 7 bases, leaving 3 bases not matched to a gene. The CDR3 loop spans 15 amino acids. As every portion of the isolated RNA was reverse transcribed, the sequencing read expressed TCRB transcripts. Repertoires were generated with immunoSEQ multiplex PCR, while TCRdb's copy carries only in-frame clones and drops some. The profile shows some 150,000 clones, about 9.1% of them singletons. Input material: central memory CD4+ T cells from blood. This chain joins TRBV2 and TRBJ1-6; 12 bases line up with TRBD1. This TCR came from a woman in her thirties or forties in good health. The CDR3, as DNA: TGTGCCAGCAGTTGGGACAGGGGGCGGAATTCACCCCTCCACTTT. Amino acid sequence: CASSWDRGRNSPLHF.